This T cell receptor (beta chain) was sequenced in a study of radiotherapy plus CTLA-4 blockade in lung cancer. Study background: Disease control was present in around a third of patients, and objective responses in around 20%.

Germline lookup yields CDR1 MGHRA and CDR2 YSYEKL. The CDR3 totals 13 residues. Trimming removed 5 bases at V and 6 bases at J, with 14 bases between. Study-wide results and caveats: Early clone dynamics of blood T cells, plus interferon-beta, reportedly predicted response best. Blood-borne expansion of tumor-derived TCR clones followed radiotherapy plus ipilimumab.

Data came from immunoSEQ multiplex PCR; TCRdb stores just in-frame clones and leaves some out. The data show about 98,000 clones, with around 90% seen just once and 4.5% to 5% held by the top ten. This clone was recorded only once. Its antigen is unidentified. Ipilimumab-mediated CTLA-4 blockade plus focal radiation was given to patients having chemo-refractory metastatic non-small-cell lung cancer. The sequences come from peripheral blood, collected from a patient treated with radiotherapy plus ipilimumab. The clonotype comes from a human donor with non-small cell lung cancer that progressed on radiotherapy plus ipilimumab. V gene TRBV4-1 combines with J gene TRBJ2-7, with D perhaps being TRBD1 or TRBD2 (6 bases each). CDR3 nucleotide sequence: TGCGCCAGCAGCTTAAGGGGGGAGTCCGAGCAGTACTTC. It encodes CASSLRGESEQYF.